These T cell receptor beta chains were read from a single sample in a study of blood T cell repertoires in COVID-19. Method: immunoSEQ multiplex PCR; TCRdb's copy keeps in-frame clones and lacks some. The sample has about 280,000 clones, approximately 88% seen once; the top ten hold about 5.7%. The source material was PBMCs or T cells enriched from blood (not recorded which). The receptors originated from a woman aged 40 to 50 who had recovered from COVID-19. Both conserved end residues are part of each CDR3. D genes are given only for firm matches. Clone size is stated in some rows and not others, as once, few, many or a class when expanded.

j_call v_call clone_size d_call cdr3_aa cdr3_nt
TRBJ2-3 TRBV5-4 NA TRBD1 CASSSWTGRTDTQYF TGTGCCAGCAGCTCCTGGACAGGGAGGACAGATACGCAGTATTTT
TRBJ1-5 TRBV19 NA TRBD1 CASSTQGLGNQPQHF TGTGCCAGTAGCACACAGGGGTTGGGCAATCAGCCCCAGCATTTT
TRBJ2-3 TRBV29-1 NA TRBD2 CSARRGDRGDTQYF TGCAGCGCCCGACGGGGGGATCGTGGAGATACGCAGTATTTT
TRBJ1-4 TRBV29-1 NA NA CSAHSALREKLFF TGCAGCGCACACTCGGCACTAAGGGAAAAACTGTTTTTT
TRBJ2-1 TRBV28 NA TRBD2 CASSRWGSGRDNEQFF TGTGCCAGCAGCCGATGGGGTAGCGGGAGGGACAATGAGCAGTTCTTC
TRBJ1-6 TRBV7-2 NA TRBD1 CASSLLQGANSPLHF TGTGCCAGCAGCTTATTGCAGGGGGCTAATTCACCCCTCCACTTT
TRBJ1-3 TRBV7-2 NA NA CASSLEHYSGNTIYF TGTGCCAGCAGCTTAGAGCACTACTCTGGAAACACCATATATTTT
TRBJ2-7 TRBV28 NA NA CASRSGGVYEQYF TGTGCCAGCAGATCCGGCGGGGTCTACGAGCAGTACTTC
TRBJ1-1 TRBV6-2/TRBV6-3 NA NA CASSYERRVGTEAFF TGTGCCAGCAGTTACGAAAGGCGGGTAGGCACTGAAGCTTTCTTT
TRBJ1-2 TRBV28 NA NA CASSFGGANYGYTF TGTGCCAGCAGTTTCGGGGGTGCTAACTATGGCTACACCTTC
TRBJ2-7 TRBV29-1 NA TRBD1 CSVSPGTGSYEQYF TGCAGCGTTAGCCCCGGGACAGGGAGCTACGAGCAGTACTTC
TRBJ2-1 TRBV15 NA TRBD2 CATSRRTSGMWDEQFF TGTGCCACCAGCAGACGCACTAGCGGGATGTGGGATGAGCAGTTCTTC
TRBJ2-1 TRBV28 NA NA CASRPQLYNEQFF TGTGCCAGCAGGCCCCAGTTGTACAATGAGCAGTTCTTC
TRBJ2-7 TRBV7-2 NA NA CASSFTSYEQYF TGTGCCAGCAGCTTCACTAGTTACGAGCAGTACTTC
TRBJ1-2 TRBV7-2 NA NA CAISQGSYGYTF TGTGCCATCTCACAGGGCTCTTATGGCTACACCTTC
TRBJ1-1 TRBV28 NA NA CASSFGQGAPRGTEAFF TGTGCCAGCAGTTTCGGGCAGGGTGCACCAAGGGGAACTGAAGCTTTCTTT
TRBJ2-7 TRBV10-1 NA NA CASSEGSLASYEQYF TGCGCCAGCAGTGAAGGGTCACTAGCAAGCTACGAGCAGTACTTC
TRBJ2-5 TRBV5-1 NA TRBD2 CASSLGPSGRARGETQYF TGCGCCAGCAGCTTGGGTCCCAGCGGGAGGGCCCGGGGTGAGACCCAGTACTTC
TRBJ2-7 TRBV28 NA TRBD1 CASSFSQGAVYEQYF TGTGCCAGCAGTTTCAGCCAGGGGGCTGTTTACGAGCAGTACTTC
TRBJ1-2 TRBV28 NA NA CASEGSFAFDYGYTF TGTGCCAGCGAGGGAAGTTTCGCGTTTGACTATGGCTACACCTTC
TRBJ1-2 TRBV6-2/TRBV6-3 NA NA CASSYQQGTLGYTF TGTGCCAGCAGTTACCAACAGGGAACCTTGGGCTACACCTTC
TRBJ2-7 TRBV2 NA NA CASKGAREPTYEQYF TGTGCCAGCAAGGGAGCAAGGGAGCCAACCTACGAGCAGTACTTC
TRBJ2-5 TRBV7-6 NA TRBD2 CASGTTQETQYF TGTGCCAGCGGGACTACCCAAGAGACCCAGTACTTC
TRBJ2-1 TRBV5-4 NA TRBD2 CASSFRGSSYNEQFF TGTGCCAGCAGCTTCCGCGGGAGCTCCTACAATGAGCAGTTCTTC
TRBJ2-3 TRBV3-1/TRBV3-2 NA TRBD2 CASSPRGDTDTQYF TGTGCCAGCAGCCCCCGGGGGGACACAGATACGCAGTATTTT
TRBJ1-4 TRBV3-1/TRBV3-2 NA TRBD1 CASSPTGLREKLFF TGTGCCAGCAGCCCGACAGGGCTACGTGAAAAACTGTTTTTT
TRBJ2-3 TRBV5-1 NA NA CASSLSAITDTQYF TGCGCCAGCAGCTTGTCAGCGATCACAGATACGCAGTATTTT
TRBJ1-3 TRBV7-2 NA TRBD1 CASSTGQSSGNTIYF TGTGCCAGCAGCACGGGACAGAGCTCTGGAAACACCATATATTTT
TRBJ2-5 TRBV5-4 NA NA CASSLSQGPSRETQYF TGTGCCAGCAGCTTGTCCCAGGGGCCTTCCCGGGAGACCCAGTACTTC
TRBJ2-7 TRBV28 NA TRBD2 CASNPPGGAYEQYF TGTGCCAGCAATCCACCGGGGGGGGCCTACGAGCAGTACTTC
TRBJ1-4 TRBV18 NA NA CASSLARDEKLFF TGTGCCAGCTCATTAGCCAGGGATGAAAAACTGTTTTTT
TRBJ1-3 TRBV9 NA NA CASSVEALSGNTIYF TGTGCCAGCAGCGTTGAGGCCCTCTCTGGAAACACCATATATTTT
TRBJ2-5 TRBV9 NA TRBD2 CASSVGLLAGLGRETQYF TGTGCCAGCAGCGTAGGTTTGCTAGCGGGATTGGGAAGGGAGACCCAGTACTTC
TRBJ2-7 TRBV20-1 NA NA CSAYLALEQYF TGCAGTGCATATTTAGCGCTCGAGCAGTACTTC
TRBJ1-5 TRBV6-5 NA NA CASSYGWGGNQPQHF TGTGCCAGCAGTTACGGTTGGGGAGGCAATCAGCCCCAGCATTTT
TRBJ1-1 TRBV7-8 NA TRBD1 CASSLGGTGDTEAFF TGTGCCAGCAGCTTAGGTGGGACAGGGGACACTGAAGCTTTCTTT
TRBJ2-3 TRBV4-3 NA NA CASSQATGIGTDTQYF TGCGCCAGCAGCCAAGCCACAGGGATTGGCACAGATACGCAGTATTTT
TRBJ1-4 TRBV7-8 NA NA CASSPTFRQSNEKLFF TGTGCCAGCAGCCCAACTTTCAGGCAGAGTAATGAAAAACTGTTTTTT
TRBJ2-5 TRBV5-1 NA TRBD2 CASSLAGGLVEETQYF TGCGCCAGCAGCTTAGCGGGAGGACTCGTCGAAGAGACCCAGTACTTC
TRBJ1-2 TRBV7-9 NA TRBD1 CASSLVGQGLNYGYTF TGTGCCAGCAGCTTAGTAGGACAGGGCCTTAACTATGGCTACACCTTC
TRBJ2-7 TRBV7-8 NA NA CASTPTGTPTPYEQYF TGTGCCAGCACCCCCACCGGGACACCTACCCCGTACGAGCAGTACTTC
TRBJ2-3 TRBV5-4 NA NA CASSLGQVVGDTQYF TGTGCCAGCAGCTTGGGACAGGTGGTGGGGGATACGCAGTATTTT
TRBJ1-4 TRBV15 NA NA CATSREGRGGGNEKLFF TGTGCCACCAGCAGAGAGGGCAGGGGTGGGGGTAATGAAAAACTGTTTTTT
TRBJ2-7 TRBV4-1 NA TRBD1 CASSQAGQGYEQYF TGCGCCAGCAGCCAAGCCGGACAGGGCTACGAGCAGTACTTC
TRBJ2-3 TRBV6-2/TRBV6-3 NA TRBD2 CASSELAGVPIADTQYF TGTGCCAGCAGCGAACTAGCGGGGGTCCCTATTGCAGATACGCAGTATTTT
TRBJ2-7 TRBV6-5 NA TRBD2 CASSERDQTYEQYF TGTGCCAGCAGCGAGCGGGACCAGACATACGAGCAGTACTTC
TRBJ2-1 TRBV7-8 NA TRBD2 CASSSIGTSDYNEQFF TGTGCCAGCAGCTCCATCGGGACTAGCGATTACAATGAGCAGTTCTTC
TRBJ2-7 TRBV6-1 NA NA CASSEIGRGYEQYF TGTGCCAGCAGTGAAATCGGGAGAGGATACGAGCAGTACTTC
TRBJ1-1 TRBV27 NA NA CASSLSSGHIYTEAFF TGTGCCAGCAGTTTATCGAGTGGACACATATACACTGAAGCTTTCTTT
TRBJ2-5 TRBV18 NA TRBD2 CASSPPTRTSQETQYF TGTGCCAGCTCACCACCAACTCGGACTAGCCAAGAGACCCAGTACTTC
TRBJ2-1 TRBV28 NA TRBD1 CASRHGTGAYNEQFF TGTGCCAGCAGACACGGGACAGGGGCCTACAATGAGCAGTTCTTC
TRBJ2-7 TRBV28 NA NA CATAVSGVEQYF TGTGCCACAGCGGTATCCGGGGTCGAGCAGTACTTC
TRBJ1-6 TRBV7-9 NA NA CASSSGGAYNSPLHF TGTGCCAGCAGCTCGGGGGGTGCCTATAATTCACCCCTCCACTTT
TRBJ2-3 TRBV30 NA TRBD2 CAWGQRELYTQYF TGTGCCTGGGGTCAGCGGGAGTTATATACGCAGTATTTT
TRBJ2-5 TRBV7-9 few NA CASSPELEAPPETQYF TGTGCCAGCAGTCCAGAGTTGGAGGCTCCTCCAGAGACCCAGTACTTC
TRBJ1-4 TRBV2 once NA CASSGSSGATNEKLFF TGTGCCAGCAGTGGATCTAGCGGTGCAACTAATGAAAAACTGTTTTTT
TRBJ2-1 TRBV18 once TRBD2 CASSSTSGRAGFF TGTGCCAGCTCATCGACTAGCGGGAGGGCCGGGTTCTTC
TRBJ2-3 TRBV5-4 NA TRBD2 CASSLAGLAGTDTQYF TGTGCCAGCAGCTTGGCCGGGCTAGCGGGCACAGATACGCAGTATTTT